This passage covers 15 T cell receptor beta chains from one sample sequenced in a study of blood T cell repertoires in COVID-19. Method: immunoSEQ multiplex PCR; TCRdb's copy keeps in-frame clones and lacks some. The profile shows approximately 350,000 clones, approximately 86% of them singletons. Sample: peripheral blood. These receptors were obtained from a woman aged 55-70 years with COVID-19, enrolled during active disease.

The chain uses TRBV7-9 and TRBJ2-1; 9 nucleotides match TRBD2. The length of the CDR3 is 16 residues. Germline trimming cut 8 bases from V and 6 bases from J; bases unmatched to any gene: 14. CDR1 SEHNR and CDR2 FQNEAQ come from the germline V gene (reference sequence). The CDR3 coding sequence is TGTGCCAGCCTTTCCCCCTCTAGCGGGGCCTTCAATGAGCAGTTCTTC. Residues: CASLSPSSGAFNEQFF.

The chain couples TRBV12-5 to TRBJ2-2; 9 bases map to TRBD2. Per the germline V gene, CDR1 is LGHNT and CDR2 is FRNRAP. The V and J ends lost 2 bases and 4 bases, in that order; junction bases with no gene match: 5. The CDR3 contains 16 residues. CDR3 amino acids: CASGLPAGGLTGELFF. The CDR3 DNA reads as TGTGCTAGTGGTTTGCCCGCGGGAGGGCTCACCGGGGAGCTGTTTTTT.

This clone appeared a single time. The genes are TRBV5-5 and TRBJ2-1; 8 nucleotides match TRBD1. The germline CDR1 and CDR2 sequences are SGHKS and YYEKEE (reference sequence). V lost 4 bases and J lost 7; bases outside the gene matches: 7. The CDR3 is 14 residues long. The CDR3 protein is CASSPWTGRNEQFF. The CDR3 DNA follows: TGTGCCAGCAGCCCCTGGACAGGGAGAAATGAGCAGTTCTTC. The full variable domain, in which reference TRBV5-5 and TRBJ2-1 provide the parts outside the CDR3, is DAGVTQSPTHLIKTRGQQVTLRCSPISGHKSVSWYQQVLGQGPQFIFQYYEKEERGRGNFPDRFSARQFPNYSSELNVNALLLGDSALYLCASSPWTGRNEQFFGPGTRLTVL.

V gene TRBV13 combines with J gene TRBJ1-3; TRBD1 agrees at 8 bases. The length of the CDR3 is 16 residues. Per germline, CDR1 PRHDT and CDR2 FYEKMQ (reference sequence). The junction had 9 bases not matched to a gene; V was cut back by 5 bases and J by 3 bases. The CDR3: CASSLGQGGLGNTIYF. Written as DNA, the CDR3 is TGTGCCAGCAGCCTCGGACAGGGAGGTCTTGGAAACACCATATATTTT.

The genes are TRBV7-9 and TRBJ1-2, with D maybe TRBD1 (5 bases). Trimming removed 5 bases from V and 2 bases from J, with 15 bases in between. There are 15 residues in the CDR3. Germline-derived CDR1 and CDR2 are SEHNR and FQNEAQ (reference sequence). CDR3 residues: CASSLPGGFNYGYTF. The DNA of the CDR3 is TGTGCCAGCAGCCTCCCCGGGGGGTTCAACTATGGCTACACCTTC. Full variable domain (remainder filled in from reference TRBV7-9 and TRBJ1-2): DTGVSQNPRHKITKRGQNVTFRCDPISEHNRLYWYRQTLGQGPEFLTYFQNEAQLEKSRLLSDRFSAERPKGSFSTLEIQRTEQGDSAMYLCASSLPGGFNYGYTFGSGTRLTVV.

CDR3 DNA sequence: TGTGCCAGCAGCTTCGGACTAACAGATACGCAGTATTTT. It translates to CASSFGLTDTQYF. The chain has TRBV11-2 and TRBJ2-3; possibly TRBD2 for D (6 bases). CDR1 and CDR2 from the germline V gene are SGHAT and FQNNGV. The V gene lost 3 bases and the J gene lost 3 bases, with 7 bases spanning the gap. There are 13 residues in the CDR3. The entire variable domain, with the rest obtained from reference TRBV11-2 and TRBJ2-3, is as follows: EAGVAQSPRYKIIEKRQSVAFWCNPISGHATLYWYQQILGQGPKLLIQFQNNGVVDDSQLPKDRFSAERLKGVDSTLKIQPAKLEDSAVYLCASSFGLTDTQYFGPGTRLTVL.

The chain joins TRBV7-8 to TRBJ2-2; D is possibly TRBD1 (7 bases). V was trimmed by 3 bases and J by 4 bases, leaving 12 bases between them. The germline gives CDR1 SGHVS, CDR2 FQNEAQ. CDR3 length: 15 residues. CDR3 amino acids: CASSFNRGLTGELFF. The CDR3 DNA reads TGTGCCAGCAGCTTTAACAGGGGACTCACCGGGGAGCTGTTTTTT.

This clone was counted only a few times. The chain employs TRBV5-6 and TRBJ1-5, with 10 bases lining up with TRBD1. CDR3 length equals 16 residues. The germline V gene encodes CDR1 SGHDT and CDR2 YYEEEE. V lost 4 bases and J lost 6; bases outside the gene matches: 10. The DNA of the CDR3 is TGTGCCAGCAGCAGGCGGGGACAGGGGATGACTCAGCCCCAGCATTTT. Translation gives CASSRRGQGMTQPQHF.

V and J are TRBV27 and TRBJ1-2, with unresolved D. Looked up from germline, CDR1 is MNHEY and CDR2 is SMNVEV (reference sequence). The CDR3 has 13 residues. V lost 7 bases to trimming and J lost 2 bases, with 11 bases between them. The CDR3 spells CASTVTRNYGYTF. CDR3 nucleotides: TGTGCCAGCACCGTAACGCGAAACTATGGCTACACCTTC.

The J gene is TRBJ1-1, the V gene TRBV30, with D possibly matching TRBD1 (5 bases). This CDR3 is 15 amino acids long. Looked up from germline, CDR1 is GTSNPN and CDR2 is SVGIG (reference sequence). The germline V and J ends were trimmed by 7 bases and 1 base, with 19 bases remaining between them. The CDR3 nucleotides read TGTGCCTACCGGACAATTCTTTACGGGAACACTGAAGCTTTCTTT. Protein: CAYRTILYGNTEAFF.

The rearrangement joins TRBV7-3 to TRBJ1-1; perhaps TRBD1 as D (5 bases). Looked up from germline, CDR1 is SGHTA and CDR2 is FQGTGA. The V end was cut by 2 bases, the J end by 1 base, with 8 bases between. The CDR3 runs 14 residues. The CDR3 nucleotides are TGTGCCAGCAGCTTAGGACATTCGAACACTGAAGCTTTCTTT. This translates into CASSLGHSNTEAFF.

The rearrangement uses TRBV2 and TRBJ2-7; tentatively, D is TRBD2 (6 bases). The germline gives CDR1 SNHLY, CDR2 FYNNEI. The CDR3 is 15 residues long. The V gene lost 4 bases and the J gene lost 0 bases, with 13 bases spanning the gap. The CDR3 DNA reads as TGTGCCAGCAGTGCGGGAGCTGTCGCCTCCTACGAGCAGTACTTC. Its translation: CASSAGAVASYEQYF.

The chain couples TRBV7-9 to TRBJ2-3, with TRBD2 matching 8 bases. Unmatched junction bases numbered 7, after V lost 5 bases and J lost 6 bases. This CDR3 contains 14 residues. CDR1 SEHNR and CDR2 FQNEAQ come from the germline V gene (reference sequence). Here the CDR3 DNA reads TGTGCCAGCAGCCACGGGGGGGCCACCGATACGCAGTATTTT. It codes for CASSHGGATDTQYF.

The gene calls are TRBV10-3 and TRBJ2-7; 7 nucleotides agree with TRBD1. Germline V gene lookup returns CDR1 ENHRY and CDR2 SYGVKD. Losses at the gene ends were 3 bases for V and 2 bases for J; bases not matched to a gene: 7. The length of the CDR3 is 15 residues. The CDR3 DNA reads TGTGCCATCAGTGACCCCGGGACAGTAACCTACGAGCAGTACTTC. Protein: CAISDPGTVTYEQYF.

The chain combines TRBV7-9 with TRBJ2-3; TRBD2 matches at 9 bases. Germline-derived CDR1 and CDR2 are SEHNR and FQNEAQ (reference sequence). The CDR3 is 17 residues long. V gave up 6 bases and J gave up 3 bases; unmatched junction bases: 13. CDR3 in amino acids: CASRHPTLRGGTDTQYF. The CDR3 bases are TGTGCCAGCAGGCACCCTACCTTGCGGGGGGGTACAGATACGCAGTATTTT. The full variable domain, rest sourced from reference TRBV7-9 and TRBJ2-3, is DTGVSQNPRHKITKRGQNVTFRCDPISEHNRLYWYRQTLGQGPEFLTYFQNEAQLEKSRLLSDRFSAERPKGSFSTLEIQRTEQGDSAMYLCASRHPTLRGGTDTQYFGPGTRLTVL.